The 6 T cell receptor beta chains below were found in one sample sequenced in a study of cytomegalovirus exposure and HLA in healthy donors. The PCR contained 60 Vbeta and 13 Jbeta primers. The protocol was immunoSEQ multiplex PCR, while the TCRdb copy is restricted to in-frame clones and leaves out a portion. The sample has 150,000 to 180,000 clones, 75% to 85% seen once. What was sequenced was PBMCs. These receptors were taken from a woman aged 35 to 49 in good health and CMV-seropositive.

The gene calls are TRBV15 and TRBJ1-1; 10 bases agree with TRBD1. CDR3 size: 16 residues. Looked up from germline, CDR1 is LNHNV and CDR2 is YYDKDF (reference sequence). Unmatched junction bases numbered 6, after V lost 0 bases and J lost 5 bases. The CDR3 nucleotides are TGTGCCACCAGCAGAGAGCCCCGGACAGGGGGAACTGAAGCTTTCTTT. Its protein product is CATSREPRTGGTEAFF.

The rearrangement links TRBV5-1 to TRBJ2-5; 7 bases match TRBD1. CDR1 and CDR2 from the germline V gene are SGHRS and YFSETQ. V shed 3 bases, J shed 2 bases, and the junction held 1 base outside the gene matches. The CDR3 has 13 residues. Here the CDR3 DNA reads TGCGCCAGCAGCTCAGGGGGACAAGAGACCCAGTACTTC. Its protein is CASSSGGQETQYF. The complete variable domain, with remaining parts taken from reference TRBV5-1 and TRBJ2-5, reads KAGVTQTPRYLIKTRGQQVTLSCSPISGHRSVSWYQQTPGQGLQFLFEYFSETQRNKGNFPGRFSGRQFSNSRSEMNVSTLELGDSALYLCASSSGGQETQYFGPGTRLLVL.

The V call is TRBV5-1, the J call TRBJ2-4; 16 nucleotides align to TRBD2. The trim removed 4 bases at V and 2 bases at J, leaving 6 bases unmatched. From germline, CDR1 is SGHRS and CDR2 YFSETQ. This CDR3 has 18 amino acids. The DNA for the CDR3 is TGCGCCAGCAGCGCGGGACTAGCGGGAGGGAGGTCCAAAAACATTCAGTACTTC. Translated, it gives CASSAGLAGGRSKNIQYF.

This chain connects TRBV28 to TRBJ2-7, with 8 positions matching TRBD2. The ends lost 10 bases at V and 3 bases at J; junction bases unmatched: 14. Germline V gives CDR1 MDHEN, CDR2 SYDVKM. The CDR3 loop spans 15 amino acids. The chain's CDR3 is CATSTRREGSYEQYF. The CDR3, as DNA: TGTGCCACCTCGACTCGTCGGGAGGGCAGCTACGAGCAGTACTTC.

The chain recombines TRBV14 with TRBJ2-1; D possibly corresponds to TRBD2 (6 bases). The V end lost 0 bases, the J end lost 3 bases, and 12 bases lay between the germline ends. The CDR3 length is 16 residues. CDR1 and CDR2 from the germline V gene are SGHDN and FVKESK. This CDR3 reads CASSQDSGTGYNEQFF. CDR3 in DNA: TGTGCCAGCAGCCAAGATTCCGGGACTGGCTACAATGAGCAGTTCTTC.

V gene TRBV7-3 combines with J gene TRBJ1-1; D gene uncertain. The CDR3 runs to 13 residues. Trimming shortened V by 5 bases and J by 1 base, and 8 bases separated the two germline ends. Per the germline V gene, CDR1 is SGHTA and CDR2 is FQGTGA. The CDR3: CASSHGGNTEAFF. The CDR3 DNA reads TGTGCCAGCAGCCACGGAGGGAACACTGAAGCTTTCTTT.